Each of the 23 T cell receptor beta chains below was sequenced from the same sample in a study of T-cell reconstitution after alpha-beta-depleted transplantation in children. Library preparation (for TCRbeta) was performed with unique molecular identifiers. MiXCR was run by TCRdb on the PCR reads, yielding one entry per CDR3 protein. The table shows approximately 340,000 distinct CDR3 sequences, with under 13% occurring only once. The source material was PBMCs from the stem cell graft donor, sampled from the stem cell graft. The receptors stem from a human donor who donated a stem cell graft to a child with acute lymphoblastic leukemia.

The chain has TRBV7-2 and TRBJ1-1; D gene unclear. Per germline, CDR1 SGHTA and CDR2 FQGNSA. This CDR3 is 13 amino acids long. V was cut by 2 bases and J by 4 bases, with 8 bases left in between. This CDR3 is CASSLYSATEAFF. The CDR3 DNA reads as TGTGCCAGCAGCTTATACTCTGCCACTGAAGCTTTCTTT.

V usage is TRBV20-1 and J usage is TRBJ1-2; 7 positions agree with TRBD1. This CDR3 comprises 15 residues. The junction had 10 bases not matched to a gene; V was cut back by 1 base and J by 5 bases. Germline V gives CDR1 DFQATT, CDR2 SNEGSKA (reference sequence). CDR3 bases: TGCAGTGCTAGAGGAGGGGGCCGGCTTTGGTATGGCTACACCTTC. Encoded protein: CSARGGGRLWYGYTF.

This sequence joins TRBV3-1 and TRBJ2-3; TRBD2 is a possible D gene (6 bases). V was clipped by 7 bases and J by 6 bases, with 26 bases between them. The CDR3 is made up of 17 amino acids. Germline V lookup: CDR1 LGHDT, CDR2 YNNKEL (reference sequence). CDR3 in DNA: TGTGCCAGCACCTGTTTTGGAGGGAGACTGTACGTGGATACGCAGTATTTT. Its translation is CASTCFGGRLYVDTQYF.

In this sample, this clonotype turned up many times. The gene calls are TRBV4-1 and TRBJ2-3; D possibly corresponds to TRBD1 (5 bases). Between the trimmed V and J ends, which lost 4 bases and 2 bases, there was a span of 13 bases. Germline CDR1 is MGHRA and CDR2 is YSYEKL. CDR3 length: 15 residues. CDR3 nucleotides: TGCGCCAGCAGCCCCCAAACAGGTTTCACAGATACGCAGTATTTT. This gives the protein CASSPQTGFTDTQYF.

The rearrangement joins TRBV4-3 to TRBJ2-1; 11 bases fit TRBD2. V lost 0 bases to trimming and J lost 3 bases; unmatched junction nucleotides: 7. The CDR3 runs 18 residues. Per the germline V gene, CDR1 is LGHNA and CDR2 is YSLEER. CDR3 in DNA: TGCGCCAGCAGCCAAGATGTTAGGGGACTAGCGGTCTACAATGAGCAGTTCTTC. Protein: CASSQDVRGLAVYNEQFF.

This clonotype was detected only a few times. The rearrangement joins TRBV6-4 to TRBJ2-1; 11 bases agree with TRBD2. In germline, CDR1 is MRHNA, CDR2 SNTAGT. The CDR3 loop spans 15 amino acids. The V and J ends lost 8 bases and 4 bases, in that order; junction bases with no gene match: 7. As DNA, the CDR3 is TGTGCCAGCCTGACTAGCGGGGCCCCTTACAATGAGCAGTTCTTC. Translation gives CASLTSGAPYNEQFF.

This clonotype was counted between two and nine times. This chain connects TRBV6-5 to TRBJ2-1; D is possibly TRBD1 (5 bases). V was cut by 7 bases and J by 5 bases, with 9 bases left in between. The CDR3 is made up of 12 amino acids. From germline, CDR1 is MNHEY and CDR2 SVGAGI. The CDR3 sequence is CASTGRDNEQFF. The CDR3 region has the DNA TGTGCCAGCACAGGCAGGGACAATGAGCAGTTCTTC.

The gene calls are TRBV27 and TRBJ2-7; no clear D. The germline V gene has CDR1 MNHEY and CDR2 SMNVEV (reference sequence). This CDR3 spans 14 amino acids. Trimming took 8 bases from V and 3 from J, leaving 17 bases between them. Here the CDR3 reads CASSLSMARYEQYF. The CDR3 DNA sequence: TGTGCCAGCTCTCTCTCTATGGCCCGCTACGAGCAGTACTTC.

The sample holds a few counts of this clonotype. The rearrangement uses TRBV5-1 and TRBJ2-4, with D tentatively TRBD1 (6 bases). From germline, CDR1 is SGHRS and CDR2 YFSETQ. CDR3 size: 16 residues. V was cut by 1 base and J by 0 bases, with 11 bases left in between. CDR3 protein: CASSLRAGVAKNIQYF. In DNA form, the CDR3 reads TGCGCCAGCAGCTTGCGGGCAGGGGTAGCCAAAAACATTCAGTACTTC. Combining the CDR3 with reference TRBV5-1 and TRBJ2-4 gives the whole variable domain KAGVTQTPRYLIKTRGQQVTLSCSPISGHRSVSWYQQTPGQGLQFLFEYFSETQRNKGNFPGRFSGRQFSNSRSEMNVSTLELGDSALYLCASSLRAGVAKNIQYFGAGTRLSVL.

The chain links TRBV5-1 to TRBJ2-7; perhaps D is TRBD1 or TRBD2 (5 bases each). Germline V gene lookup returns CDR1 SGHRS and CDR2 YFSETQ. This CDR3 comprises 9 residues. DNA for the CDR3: TGCGCCAGCAGCTTTCGGGGCCCGGTT. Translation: CASSFRGPV.

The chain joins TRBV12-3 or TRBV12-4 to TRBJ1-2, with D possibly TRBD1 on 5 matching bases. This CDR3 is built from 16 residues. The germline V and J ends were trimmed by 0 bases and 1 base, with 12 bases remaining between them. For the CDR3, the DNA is TGTGCCAGCAGTTTAGCGCTAGGGGACCGTAACTATGGCTACACCTTC. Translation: CASSLALGDRNYGYTF.

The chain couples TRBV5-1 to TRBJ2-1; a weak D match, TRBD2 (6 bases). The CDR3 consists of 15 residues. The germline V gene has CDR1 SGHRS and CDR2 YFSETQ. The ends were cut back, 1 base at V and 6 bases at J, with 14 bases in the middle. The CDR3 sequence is CASSLIPGTFNEQFF. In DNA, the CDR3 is TGCGCCAGCAGCTTGATCCCCGGGACTTTCAATGAGCAGTTCTTC. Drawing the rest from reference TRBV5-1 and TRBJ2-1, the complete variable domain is KAGVTQTPRYLIKTRGQQVTLSCSPISGHRSVSWYQQTPGQGLQFLFEYFSETQRNKGNFPGRFSGRQFSNSRSEMNVSTLELGDSALYLCASSLIPGTFNEQFFGPGTRLTVL.

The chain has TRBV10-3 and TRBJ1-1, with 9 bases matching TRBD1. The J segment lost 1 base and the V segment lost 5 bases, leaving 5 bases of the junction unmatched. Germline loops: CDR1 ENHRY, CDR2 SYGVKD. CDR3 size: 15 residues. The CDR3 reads CAISPTGGPNTEAFF. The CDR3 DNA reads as TGTGCCATCAGTCCGACAGGGGGTCCGAACACTGAAGCTTTCTTT.

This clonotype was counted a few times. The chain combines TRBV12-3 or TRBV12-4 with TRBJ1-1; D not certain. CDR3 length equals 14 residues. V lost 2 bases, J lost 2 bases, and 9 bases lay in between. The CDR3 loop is CASSLRSSNTEAFF. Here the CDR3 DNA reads TGTGCCAGCAGTTTAAGGAGCAGTAACACTGAAGCTTTCTTT.

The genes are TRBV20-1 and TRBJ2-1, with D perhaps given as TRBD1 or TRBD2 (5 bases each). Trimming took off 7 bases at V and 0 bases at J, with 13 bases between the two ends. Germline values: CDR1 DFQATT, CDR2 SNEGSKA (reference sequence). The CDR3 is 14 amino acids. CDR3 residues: CSDWGGRSYNEQFF. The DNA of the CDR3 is TGCAGTGACTGGGGCGGGCGCTCCTACAATGAGCAGTTCTTC.

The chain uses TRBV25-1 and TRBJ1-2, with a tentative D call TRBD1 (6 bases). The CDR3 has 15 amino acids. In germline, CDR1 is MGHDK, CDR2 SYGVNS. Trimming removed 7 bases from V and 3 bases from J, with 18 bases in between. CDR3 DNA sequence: TGTGCCAGCAAGGGGGGGAGCACAGGGCACTATGGCTACACCTTC. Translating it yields CASKGGSTGHYGYTF.

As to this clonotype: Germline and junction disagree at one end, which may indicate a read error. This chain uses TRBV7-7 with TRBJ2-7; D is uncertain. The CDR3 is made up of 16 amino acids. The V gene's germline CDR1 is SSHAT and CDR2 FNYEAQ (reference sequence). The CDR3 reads CASSFRPTRVLGEQYF. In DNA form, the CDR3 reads TGTGCTAGCAGCTTCAGGCCGACACGGGTTTTGGGCGAGCAGTACTTC. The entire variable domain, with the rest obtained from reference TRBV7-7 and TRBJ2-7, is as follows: GAGVSQSPRYKVTKRGQDVTLRCDPISSHATLYWYQQALGQGPEFLTYFNYEAQPDKSGLPSDRFSAERPEGSISTLTIQRTEQRDSAMYRCASSFRPTRVLGEQYFGPGTRLTVT.

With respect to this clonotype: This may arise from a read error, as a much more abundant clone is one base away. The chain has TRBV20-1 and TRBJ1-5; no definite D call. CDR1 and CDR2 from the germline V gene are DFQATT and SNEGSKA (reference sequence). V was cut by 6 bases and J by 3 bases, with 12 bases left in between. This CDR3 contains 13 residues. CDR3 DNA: TGCAGTGCAGGCCGTGCGCTCAATCAGCCCCAGCATTTT. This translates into CSAGRALNQPQHF.

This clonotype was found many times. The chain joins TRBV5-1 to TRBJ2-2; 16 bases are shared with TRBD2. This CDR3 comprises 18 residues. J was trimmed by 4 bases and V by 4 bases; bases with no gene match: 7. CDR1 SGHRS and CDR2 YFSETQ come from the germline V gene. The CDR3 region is CASSAGTSGRAVTGELFF. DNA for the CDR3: TGCGCCAGCAGCGCCGGGACTAGCGGGAGGGCAGTCACCGGGGAGCTGTTTTTT.

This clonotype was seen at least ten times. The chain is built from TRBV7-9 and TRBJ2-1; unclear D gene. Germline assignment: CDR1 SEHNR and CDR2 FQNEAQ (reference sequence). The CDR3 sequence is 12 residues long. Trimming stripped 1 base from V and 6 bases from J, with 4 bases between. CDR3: CASSLGTNEQFF. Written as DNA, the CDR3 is TGTGCCAGCAGCTTAGGTACCAATGAGCAGTTCTTC.

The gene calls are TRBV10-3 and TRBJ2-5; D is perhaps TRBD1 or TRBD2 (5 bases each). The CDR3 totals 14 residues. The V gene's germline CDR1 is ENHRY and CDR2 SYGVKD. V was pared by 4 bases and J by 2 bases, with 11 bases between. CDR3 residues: CAISGDATQETQYF. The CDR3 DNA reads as TGTGCCATCAGTGGGGACGCTACACAAGAGACCCAGTACTTC.

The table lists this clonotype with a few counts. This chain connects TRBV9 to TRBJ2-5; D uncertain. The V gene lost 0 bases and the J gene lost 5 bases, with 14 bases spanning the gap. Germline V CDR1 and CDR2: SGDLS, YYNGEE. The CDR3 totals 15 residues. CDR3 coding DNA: TGTGCCAGCAGCGTAGGACTCCACTCTCTCGAGACCCAGTACTTC. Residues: CASSVGLHSLETQYF.

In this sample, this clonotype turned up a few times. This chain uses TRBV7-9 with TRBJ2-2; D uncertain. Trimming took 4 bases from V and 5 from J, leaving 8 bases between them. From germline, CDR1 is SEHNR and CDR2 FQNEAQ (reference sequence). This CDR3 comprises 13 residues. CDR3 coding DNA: TGTGCCAGCAGCTCGACAAGAACCGGGGAGCTGTTTTTT. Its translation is CASSSTRTGELFF.